The sequence of this TCR beta chain was determined in a study of CD8 T cells in Susac syndrome. Points from the study as a whole: The CD4+ T cell repertoires that were profiled in Susac syndrome showed no clonal expansion.

Note on this clonotype: What it recognizes is unknown.

After extraction with the RNeasy kit, roughly 0.5 to 1 ug of the RNA was reverse transcribed using random hexamers. Across 54 Vbeta and 13 Jbeta, immunoSEQ multiplex PCR amplified TCR beta CDR3. Via MiXCR, TCRdb re-called the immunoSEQ multiplex PCR reads, giving one row per CDR3 protein. Altogether about 170,000 distinct CDR3 sequences are present, 95% to 96% being singletons, with the ten largest covering around 0.12%. V lost 4 bases and J 5 bases, leaving 17 bases between the germline ends. The CDR3 spans 15 residues. Germline V gene sequence: CDR1 MNHEY, CDR2 SMNVEV (reference sequence). J is TRBJ2-5 and V is TRBV27; maybe TRBD2 (6 bases). Sequencing used CD4+ T cells from PBMCs. This sequence originates from a human donor with Susac syndrome. The CDR3 DNA follows: TGTGCCAGCAGTTCCTCGGGACTCCCGGGGGAGACCCAGTACTTC. It specifies CASSSSGLPGETQYF.